The 22 T cell receptor beta chains listed next were all sequenced from one sample in a study of response to subunit inactivated influenza vaccine. From the RT-PCR reads, TCRdb called clonotypes with MiXCR, one entry per CDR3 protein. The sample records 590,000 or so distinct CDR3 sequences, 12% to 15% being singletons. Material: PBMCs from blood, obtained approximately 15 days before vaccination. All receptors come from a man aged 50 to 60 who received an inactivated influenza vaccine.

The V call is TRBV29-1, the J call TRBJ1-2; 7 bases are shared with TRBD1. The CDR3 has 14 residues. The germline V gene has CDR1 SQVTM and CDR2 ANQGSEA. The CDR3 DNA reads as TGCACGTCGGGGCCGACAGGGACTAACTATGGCTACACCTTC. Translating gives CTSGPTGTNYGYTF.

In its sample, this clonotype was seen many times. The chain combines TRBV29-1 with TRBJ2-1; TRBD2 is a possible D gene (6 bases). The V and J ends lost 6 bases and 3 bases respectively, with 6 bases between them. The CDR3 runs to 11 residues. Per the germline V gene, CDR1 is SQVTM and CDR2 is ANQGSEA. The CDR3 protein is CSVRDYNEQFF. CDR3 DNA sequence: TGCAGCGTGCGGGACTACAATGAGCAGTTCTTC.

In its sample, this clonotype was seen a few times. V usage is TRBV7-9 and J usage is TRBJ2-1, with D perhaps TRBD2 (6 bases). CDR3 size: 16 residues. Trimming took off 1 base at V and 7 bases at J, with 17 bases between the two ends. The germline gives CDR1 SEHNR, CDR2 FQNEAQ (reference sequence). CDR3 in DNA: TGTGCCAGCAGCTTAGATTATGGCGACGGAGGGAATGAGCAGTTCTTC. Translating it yields CASSLDYGDGGNEQFF.

The chain has TRBV2 and TRBJ2-5; D may be TRBD1 (5 bases). CDR3 length: 15 residues. Trimming left V 6 bases short and J 1 base short, with 15 bases between. Germline loops: CDR1 SNHLY, CDR2 FYNNEI. The CDR3 DNA is TGTGCCAGCAGGAAAGGTGCAGGGTTCCAAGAGACCCAGTACTTC. Its translation is CASRKGAGFQETQYF.

The gene calls are TRBV4-3 and TRBJ2-1; D is unresolved. Germline values: CDR1 LGHNA, CDR2 YSLEER. V was cut by 0 bases and J by 7 bases, with 16 bases left in between. The CDR3 spans 16 residues. CDR3 bases: TGCGCCAGCAGCCAAGAGGCAGTCAGTGGGTGGAATGAGCAGTTCTTC. The encoded protein is CASSQEAVSGWNEQFF.

This rearrangement joins TRBV28 to TRBJ2-7; D is ambiguous. Germline CDR1 reads MDHEN; CDR2 reads SYDVKM. Trimming shortened V by 5 bases and J by 7 bases, and 15 bases separated the two germline ends. The CDR3 loop spans 13 amino acids. The CDR3 sequence: CASSTSHGEEQYF. The CDR3 DNA reads as TGTGCCAGCAGTACCTCTCATGGGGAAGAGCAGTACTTC.

Only a few counts were recorded for this clonotype. The chain links TRBV2 to TRBJ2-7, with TRBD2 matching over 8 bases. V was pared by 5 bases and J by 0 bases, with 6 bases of the junction left unmatched. Germline V lookup: CDR1 SNHLY, CDR2 FYNNEI. The CDR3 runs 15 residues. The CDR3 protein is CASSREGSASYEQYF. CDR3 bases: TGTGCCAGCAGTCGGGAGGGTAGCGCCTCCTACGAGCAGTACTTC.

V is TRBV28 and J is TRBJ2-3; 15 bases line up with TRBD2. CDR1 MDHEN and CDR2 SYDVKM come from the germline V gene. This CDR3 region has 18 residues. Germline trimming cut 1 base from V and 3 bases from J; bases unmatched to any gene: 5. CDR3 DNA sequence: TGTGCCAGCAGTTTATTAGGACTAGCGGGGGGGCTAACAGATACGCAGTATTTT. The encoded protein is CASSLLGLAGGLTDTQYF.

This sequence joins TRBV5-1 and TRBJ1-2; D unclear. The ends were cut back, 0 bases at V and 2 bases at J, with 11 bases in the middle. CDR1 is SGHRS, CDR2 YFSETQ, per germline. This CDR3 has 15 residues. The DNA of the CDR3 is TGCGCCAGCAGCTTGGAGTTGCTGGGGAACTATGGCTACACCTTC. Translation: CASSLELLGNYGYTF.

This clonotype came up a few times. The CDR3: CASSREGFLGYEQYF. The CDR3 nucleotides read TGTGCCAGCAGCCGAGAGGGGTTCCTCGGCTACGAGCAGTACTTC. The gene calls are TRBV14 and TRBJ2-7; possibly TRBD1 or TRBD2 for D (5 bases each). The V gene lost 4 bases and the J gene lost 3 bases, with 16 bases spanning the gap. The CDR3 is made up of 15 amino acids. Germline CDR1 is SGHDN and CDR2 is FVKESK.

The chain links TRBV29-1 to TRBJ2-5; 7 bases are shared with TRBD1. This CDR3 has 13 residues. With V trimmed by 7 bases and J by 0 bases, 5 bases remained unmatched. In germline, CDR1 is SQVTM, CDR2 ANQGSEA. The CDR3 nucleotides are TGCAGCGGTCCCGGGACAGACCAAGAGACCCAGTACTTC. Amino acid sequence: CSGPGTDQETQYF.

The CDR3 loop reads CSAKGLGYYNEQFF. CDR3 nucleotides: TGCAGTGCTAAAGGACTAGGATACTACAATGAGCAGTTCTTC. The V gene is TRBV20-1, the J gene TRBJ2-1, with TRBD2 identical over 7 bases. CDR1 is DFQATT and CDR2 is SNEGSKA in the germline V gene (reference sequence). The V segment lost 4 bases and the J segment 3 bases; nucleotides outside the gene matches: 6. This CDR3 has 14 amino acids.

This clonotype was seen a handful of times. The chain uses TRBV5-1 and TRBJ2-3, with D possibly being TRBD1 (5 bases). Germline lookup yields CDR1 SGHRS and CDR2 YFSETQ. Trimming left V 2 bases short and J 2 bases short, with 12 bases between. The CDR3 runs 15 residues. CDR3 in DNA: TGCGCCAGCAGCTTCGGTAGGGGTTACACAGATACGCAGTATTTT. It codes for CASSFGRGYTDTQYF.

This clonotype was seen more than once but under ten times. The junction does not match germline at one end; this may be a read error. This chain connects TRBV18 to TRBJ1-5, with D possibly being TRBD1 (5 bases). Germline-derived CDR1 and CDR2 are KGHSH and LQKENI. The CDR3 consists of 14 residues. As DNA, the CDR3 is TGTGCCAGCTCACCCACTGGGACCGATCAGCCCCAGCTTTTT. Its translation: CASSPTGTDQPQLF. Complete variable domain (other parts from reference TRBV18 and TRBJ1-5): NAGVMQNPRHLVRRRGQEARLRCSPMKGHSHVYWYRQLPEEGLKFMVYLQKENIIDESGMPKERFSAEFPKEGPSILRIQQVVRGDSAAYFCASSPTGTDQPQLFGDGTRLSIL.

The chain employs TRBV24-1 and TRBJ1-1, with 7 bases aligning to TRBD1. Germline V gene lookup returns CDR1 KGHDR and CDR2 SFDVKD. CDR3 length: 12 amino acids. Unmatched junction bases numbered 6, after V lost 9 bases and J lost 6 bases. CDR3 region: CATGGQGAEAFF. The DNA for the CDR3 is TGTGCCACCGGGGGCCAGGGGGCTGAAGCTTTCTTT.

CDR3 in amino acids: CASSWADRDVDTQYF. In DNA form, the CDR3 reads TGCGCCAGCAGCTGGGCCGACAGGGATGTAGATACGCAGTATTTT. This chain uses TRBV5-1 with TRBJ2-3, with 7 bases lining up with TRBD1. Germline loops: CDR1 SGHRS, CDR2 YFSETQ. Trimming cost V 3 bases and J 5 bases; bases outside gene matches: 9. The CDR3 is 15 residues long.

The chain links TRBV4-3 to TRBJ2-5; D is unclear. Germline V gene sequence: CDR1 LGHNA, CDR2 YSLEER. Between the trimmed V and J ends, which lost 0 bases and 5 bases, there was a span of 13 bases. There are 15 residues in the CDR3. The CDR3 coding sequence is TGCGCCAGCAGCCAAGATAAAGGTAGCAGTGAGACCCAGTACTTC. Protein sequence: CASSQDKGSSETQYF.

Of note for this clonotype: A read error may explain this, as a much larger clone is one base away. CDR3 sequence: CASSQDERLAGYNEQYF. The CDR3, as DNA: TGTGCCAGCAGCCAAGATGAACGCCTAGCAGGCTACAATGAGCAGTACTTC. The chain employs TRBV14 and TRBJ2-1; D perhaps matches TRBD2 (5 bases). The J call may not be correct, given that the DNA end is closer to TRBJ2-7. The CDR3 extends over 17 amino acids. CDR1 and CDR2 from the germline V gene are SGHDN and FVKESK.

V gene TRBV28 combines with J gene TRBJ2-1; 8 bases agree with TRBD1. V shed 6 bases and J 10 bases; nucleotides not matched to a gene: 11. The germline gives CDR1 MDHEN, CDR2 SYDVKM. CDR3 length equals 14 residues. CDR3 region: CASRDGTGLPEQFF. The CDR3 coding sequence is TGTGCCAGCAGAGATGGGACAGGACTACCGGAGCAGTTCTTC.

The V gene is TRBV6-1, the J gene TRBJ1-2, with 10 bases aligning to TRBD1. Germline trimming cut 6 bases from V and 7 bases from J; bases unmatched to any gene: 5. In germline, CDR1 is MNHNS, CDR2 SASEGT. This CDR3 has 13 residues. The CDR3 nucleotides are TGTGCCAGCAGGACAGGGGGCGCTTCTGGCTACACCTTC. Its protein is CASRTGGASGYTF.

This clonotype appeared many times. CDR3 coding DNA: TGCAGCGGGGGACAGGCTAACACCGGGGAGCTGTTTTTT. Translating it yields CSGGQANTGELFF. The V call is TRBV29-1, the J call TRBJ2-2, with TRBD1 matching over 8 bases. CDR1 is SQVTM and CDR2 is ANQGSEA in the germline V gene. This CDR3 region has 13 residues. With V trimmed by 7 bases and J by 2 bases, 3 bases remained unmatched.

This chain connects TRBV20-1 to TRBJ1-2, with D unresolved. Deletions cut 2 bases from V and 4 bases from J, with 17 bases between. The CDR3 is made up of 15 amino acids. From germline, CDR1 is DFQATT and CDR2 SNEGSKA (reference sequence). CDR3 DNA sequence: TGCAGTGCTAGACCCGAGGAGGGCGCGAGCTATGGCTACACCTTC. It translates to CSARPEEGASYGYTF.